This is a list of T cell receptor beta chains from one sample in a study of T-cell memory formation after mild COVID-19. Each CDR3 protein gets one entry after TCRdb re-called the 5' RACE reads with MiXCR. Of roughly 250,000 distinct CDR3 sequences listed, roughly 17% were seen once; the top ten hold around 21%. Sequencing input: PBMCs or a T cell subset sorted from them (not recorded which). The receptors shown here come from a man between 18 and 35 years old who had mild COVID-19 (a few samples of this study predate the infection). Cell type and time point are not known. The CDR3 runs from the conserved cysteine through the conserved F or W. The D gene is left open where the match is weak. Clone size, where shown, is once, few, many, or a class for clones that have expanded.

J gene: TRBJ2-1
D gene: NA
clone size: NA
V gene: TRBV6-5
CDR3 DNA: TGTGCCAGCAGCCGACGAGAGCTTGCGGGGACCTACAATGAGCAGTTCTTC
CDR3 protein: CASSRRELAGTYNEQFF

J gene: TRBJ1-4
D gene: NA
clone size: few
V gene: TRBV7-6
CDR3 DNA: TGTGCCAGCAGCTTAGGACAGCTAACTAATGAAAAACTGTTTTTT
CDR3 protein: CASSLGQLTNEKLFF

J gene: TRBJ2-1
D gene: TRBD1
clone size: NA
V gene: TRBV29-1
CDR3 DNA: TGCAGCGTCTCAGGGGGCGGGAATGAGCAGTTCTTC
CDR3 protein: CSVSGGGNEQFF

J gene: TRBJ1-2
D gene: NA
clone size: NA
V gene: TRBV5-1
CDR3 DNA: TGCGCCAGCAGCTTGGAGGCGGTTGGGTATGGCTACACCTTC
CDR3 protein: CASSLEAVGYGYTF

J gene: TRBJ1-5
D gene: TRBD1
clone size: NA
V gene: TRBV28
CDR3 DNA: TGTGCCAGCAGTACAAATTCAGGGGGGAAACAGCCCCAGCATTTT
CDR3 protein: CASSTNSGGKQPQHF

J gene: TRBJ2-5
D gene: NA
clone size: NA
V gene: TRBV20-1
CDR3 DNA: TGCAGTGCTAGAGCCGAGCTTGGGGGAGAGACCCAGTACTTC
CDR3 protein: CSARAELGGETQYF

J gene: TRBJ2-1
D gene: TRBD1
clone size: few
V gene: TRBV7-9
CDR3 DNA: TGTGCCAGCAGCTTAGCCGGGACAGGGGGATCGAATGAGCAGTTCTTC
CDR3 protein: CASSLAGTGGSNEQFF

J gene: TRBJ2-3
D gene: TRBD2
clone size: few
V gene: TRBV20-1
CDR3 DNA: TGCAGTGCGAGGACTAGCGGGGGGGCACGCACAGATACGCAGTATTTT
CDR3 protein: CSARTSGGARTDTQYF

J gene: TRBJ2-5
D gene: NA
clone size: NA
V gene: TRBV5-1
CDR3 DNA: TGCGCCAGCTCTTCTGGAGGGGGCACAGACGGGGAGACCCAGTACTTC
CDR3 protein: CASSSGGGTDGETQYF

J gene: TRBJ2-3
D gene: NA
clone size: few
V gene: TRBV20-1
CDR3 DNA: TGCAGTGTTCGGACGGGCCAAAGCACAGATACGCAGTATTTT
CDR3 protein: CSVRTGQSTDTQYF

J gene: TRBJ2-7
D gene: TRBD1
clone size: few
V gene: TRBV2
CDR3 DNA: TGTGCCAGCAGGGGGACAGGCCCGGGCGAGCAGTACTTC
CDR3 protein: CASRGTGPGEQYF

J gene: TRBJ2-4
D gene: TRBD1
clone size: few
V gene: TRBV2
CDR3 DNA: TGTGCCAGGCCACCGACAGGGGCCAAAAACATTCAGTACTTC
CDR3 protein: CARPPTGAKNIQYF

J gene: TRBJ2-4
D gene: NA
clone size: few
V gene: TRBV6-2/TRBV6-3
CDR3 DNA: TGTGCCACCGGTTTGGGGGGCAAAAACATTCAGTACTTC
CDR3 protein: CATGLGGKNIQYF

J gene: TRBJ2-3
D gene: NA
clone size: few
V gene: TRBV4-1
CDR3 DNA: TGCGCCAGCAGCCAAATCGCGGGGAAAAGCACAGATACGCAGTATTTT
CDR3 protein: CASSQIAGKSTDTQYF

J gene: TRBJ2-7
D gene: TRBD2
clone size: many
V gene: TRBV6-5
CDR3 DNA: TGTGCCAGCCATTCGAGGCGGGGGGGGCGGTTCGAGCAGTACTTC
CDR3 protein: CASHSRRGGRFEQYF

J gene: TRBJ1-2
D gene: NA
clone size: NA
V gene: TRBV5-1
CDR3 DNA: TGCGCCAGCAGCTTGGGAGTGTCAAAAATGGAAGGCTACACCTTC
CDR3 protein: CASSLGVSKMEGYTF

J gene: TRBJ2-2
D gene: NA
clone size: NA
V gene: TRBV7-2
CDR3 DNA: TGTGCCAGCAGCCTTAGGTGGCACAACGCCCCAGGGGCCGGGGAGCTGTTTTTT
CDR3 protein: CASSLRWHNAPGAGELFF

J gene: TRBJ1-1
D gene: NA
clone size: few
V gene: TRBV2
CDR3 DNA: TGTGCCAGCAGTTCGACGCCGAGCACTGAAGCTTTCTTT
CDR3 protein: CASSSTPSTEAFF

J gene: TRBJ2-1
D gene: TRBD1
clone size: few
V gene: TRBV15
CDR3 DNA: TGTGCCACCAGCAGATCGGGACAGCTCGTCGGCAATGAGCAGTTCTTC
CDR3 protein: CATSRSGQLVGNEQFF

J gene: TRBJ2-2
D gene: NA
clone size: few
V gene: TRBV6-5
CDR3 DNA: TGTGCCAGCAGTTACTCGGATGTGACCGGGGAGCTGTTTTTT
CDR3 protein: CASSYSDVTGELFF

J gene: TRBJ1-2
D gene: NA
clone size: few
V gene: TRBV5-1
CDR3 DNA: TGCGCCAGCAGCTGGGACACTTCTTCCGGCTACACCTTC
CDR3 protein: CASSWDTSSGYTF

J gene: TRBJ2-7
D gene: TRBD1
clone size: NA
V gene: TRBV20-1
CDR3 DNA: TGCAGTGCTAGATTACGGACAGGAGCTACCTACGAGCAGTACTTC
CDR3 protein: CSARLRTGATYEQYF

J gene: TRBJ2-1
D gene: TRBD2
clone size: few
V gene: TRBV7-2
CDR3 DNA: TGTGCCAGCAAGCCCGGGGGGGCCTACAATGAGCAGTTCTTC
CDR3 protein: CASKPGGAYNEQFF

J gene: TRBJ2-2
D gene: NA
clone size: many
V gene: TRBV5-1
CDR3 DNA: TGCGCCAGCATCAAAGACCCTGGGCGTGGGGGAAACACCGGGGAGCTGTTTTTT
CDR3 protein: CASIKDPGRGGNTGELFF

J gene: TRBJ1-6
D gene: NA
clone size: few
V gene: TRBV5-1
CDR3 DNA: TGCGCCAGCAGCTTGGTGGGGGGAGACTCACCCCTCCACTTT
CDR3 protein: CASSLVGGDSPLHF

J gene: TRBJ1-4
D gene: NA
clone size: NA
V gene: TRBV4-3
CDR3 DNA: TGCGCCAGCAGCCGAGGGGGAGTCGCCCCTCTGTTTTTT
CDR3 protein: CASSRGGVAPLFF

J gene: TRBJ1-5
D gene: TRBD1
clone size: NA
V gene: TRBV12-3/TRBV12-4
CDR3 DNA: TGTGCCAGCAGTTCACAGGGGGCCTATAGCAATCAGCCCCAGCATTTT
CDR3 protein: CASSSQGAYSNQPQHF

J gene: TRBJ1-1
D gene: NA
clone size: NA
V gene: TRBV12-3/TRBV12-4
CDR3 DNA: TGTGCCAGCAGCCGCGGGGGCGCGAACACTGAAGCTTTCTTT
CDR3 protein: CASSRGGANTEAFF

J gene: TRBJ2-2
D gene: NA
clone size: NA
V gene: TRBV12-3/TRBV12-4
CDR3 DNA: TGTGCCAGCAGTTTCTCAACACTCAGGGAGCTGTTTTTT
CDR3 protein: CASSFSTLRELFF

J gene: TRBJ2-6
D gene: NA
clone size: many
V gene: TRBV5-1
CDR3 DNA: TGCGCCAGCAGCTTCATCGCCGGAGCGGGCTCTGGGGCCAACGTCCTGACTTTC
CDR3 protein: CASSFIAGAGSGANVLTF

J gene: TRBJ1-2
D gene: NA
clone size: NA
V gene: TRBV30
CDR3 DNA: TGTGCCTGGAGTCAACAAGAGTGGGCGGCTGGCTACACCTTC
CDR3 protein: CAWSQQEWAAGYTF

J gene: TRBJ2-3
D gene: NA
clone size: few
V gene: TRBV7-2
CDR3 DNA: TGTGCCAGCAGCTTACCGACTCTCCCGGCCCGGTATTTT
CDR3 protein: CASSLPTLPARYF

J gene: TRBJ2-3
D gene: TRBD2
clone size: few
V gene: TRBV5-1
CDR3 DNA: TGCGCCAGCAGCTTTGCCGTTCTAGCGGGGGTCCCGGTGGCGCAGTATTTT
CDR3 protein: CASSFAVLAGVPVAQYF

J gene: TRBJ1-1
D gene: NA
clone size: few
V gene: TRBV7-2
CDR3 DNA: TGTGCCAGCAGCGGGGACCGAGCTTTCTTT
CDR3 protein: CASSGDRAFF

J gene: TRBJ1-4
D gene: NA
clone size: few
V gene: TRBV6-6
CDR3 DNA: TGTGCCAGCAGTTACGGGGGAGCCAACAGTGAAAAACTGTTTTTT
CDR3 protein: CASSYGGANSEKLFF

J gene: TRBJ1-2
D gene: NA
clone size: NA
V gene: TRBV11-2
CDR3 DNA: TGTGCCAGCAGCTTAGGAGTAGGCAACTATGGCTACACCTTC
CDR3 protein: CASSLGVGNYGYTF

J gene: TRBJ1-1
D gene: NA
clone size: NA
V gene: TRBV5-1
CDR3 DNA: TGCGCCAGCAGCTCCCGACAGGATGGCTCGACAGCTTTCTTT
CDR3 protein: CASSSRQDGSTAFF

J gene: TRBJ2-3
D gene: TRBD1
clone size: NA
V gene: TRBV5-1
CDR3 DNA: TGCGCCAGCCGGGCGGGACAGGGTACAGATACGCAGTATTTT
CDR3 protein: CASRAGQGTDTQYF

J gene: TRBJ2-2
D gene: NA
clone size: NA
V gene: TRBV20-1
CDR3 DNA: TGCAGTGCTAGAGAAGGGTCCGGGGAGCTGTTTTTT
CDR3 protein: CSAREGSGELFF

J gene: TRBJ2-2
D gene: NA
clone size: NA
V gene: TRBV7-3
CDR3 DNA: TGTGCCAGCAGCCGATTGCTAACCGGGGAGCTGTTTTTT
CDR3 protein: CASSRLLTGELFF

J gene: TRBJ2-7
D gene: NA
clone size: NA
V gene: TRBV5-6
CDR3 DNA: TGTGCCAGCAGCCCCAGCACGGTCGAGCAGTACTTC
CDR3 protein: CASSPSTVEQYF

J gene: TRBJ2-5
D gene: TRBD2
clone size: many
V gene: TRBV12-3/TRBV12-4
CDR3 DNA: TGTGCCAGCAGTTTCTCTAGCGGGGGTGCGGAGACCCAGTACTTC
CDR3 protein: CASSFSSGGAETQYF

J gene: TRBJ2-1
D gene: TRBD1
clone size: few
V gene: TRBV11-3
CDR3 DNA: TGTGCCAGCAGCCCCGGGACAGTCAGCGATGAGCAGTTCTTC
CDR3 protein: CASSPGTVSDEQFF